Listed here is a single TCR beta chain. What it binds is not known. The sample belongs to a study of shared clonotypes between healthy human individuals. Overall study context: CD4 naive and CD4 memory each took three plates per donor, while CD8 naive took two and CD8 memory one.

Regarding the study as a whole: Generally, naive subsets came out with larger estimated richness than memory subsets.

As handled by the study authors: In the immunoSEQ data, sequences were junction-only and lacked quality scores, so filtering differed. The repertoire was sequenced with immunoSEQ multiplex PCR; TCRdb's copy has only in-frame clones and lacks some. The V and J calls and the clone size are those of that table, but D and trimming were determined from the DNA. The table has some 1,100,000 clones, 70% to 80% seen once; the top ten hold 0.5% to 0.6%. Only Caucasian adults living in Nashville, Tennessee served as donors. This sequence was found in a man between 18 and 29 years old in good health. Some clones in this sample may be carry-over from other donors' samples. Sequencing input: memory CD4+ T cells from PBMCs. Subset: CD45RA-negative fraction.

Here the CDR3 DNA reads TGTGCCAGCCGAGGACAGGGGTCTTACCTTAGCTCTGGAAACACCATATATTTT. Protein sequence: CASRGQGSYLSSGNTIYF. The J gene is TRBJ1-3, the V gene TRBV2, with 9 bases fitting TRBD1. Trimming at V came to 8 bases and at J to 0 bases, leaving 14 bases not matched to a gene. Per the germline V gene, CDR1 is SNHLY and CDR2 is FYNNEI. There are 18 residues in the CDR3.